Following are 14 T cell receptor beta chains from one sample sequenced in a study of T cells after posttransplantation cyclophosphamide. A marrow graft followed busulfan-fludarabine conditioning, with cyclophosphamide on days +3 and +4. Some clones are missing from TCRdb's copy, which holds only in-frame ones; the method was immunoSEQ multiplex PCR. The profile shows under 10,000 clones, about four fifths of them singletons. Material: PBMCs, obtained roughly 2,000 days after a stem cell transplant with posttransplant cyclophosphamide. The receptor set was obtained from a female patient aged 40-50 years who received an allogeneic stem cell transplant from a related donor, was CMV-positive, and had no GVHD. Certain T cells may be donor cells from the graft.

This chain uses TRBV5-1 with TRBJ1-1; TRBD1 might be the D (5 bases). CDR1 SGHRS and CDR2 YFSETQ come from the germline V gene. CDR3 length equals 14 residues. The V and J ends lost 0 bases and 5 bases respectively, with 11 bases between them. The CDR3 coding sequence is TGCGCCAGCAGCTTGGGGGCAGGGAGGACTGAAGCTTTCTTT. This sequence encodes CASSLGAGRTEAFF.

The chain recombines TRBV11-2 with TRBJ2-1; D is unresolved. CDR1 SGHAT and CDR2 FQNNGV come from the germline V gene. The CDR3 is made up of 13 amino acids. V shed 5 bases and J shed 6 bases, with 11 bases lying between them. Here the CDR3 DNA reads TGTGCCAGCAGCATACTCCCGCTCAATGAGCAGTTCTTC. Protein sequence: CASSILPLNEQFF.

The rearrangement links TRBV7-8 to TRBJ1-6; no clear D gene. CDR3 size: 14 residues. The V end lost 1 base, the J end lost 2 bases, and 3 bases lay between the germline ends. Germline CDR1 is SGHVS and CDR2 is FQNEAQ. The CDR3 reads CASSLVTYNSPLHF. CDR3 bases: TGTGCCAGCAGCTTAGTAACCTATAATTCACCCCTCCACTTT. Looking up the rest from reference TRBV7-8 and TRBJ1-6 gives the full variable domain: GAGVSQSPRYKVAKRGQDVALRCDPISGHVSLFWYQQALGQGPEFLTYFQNEAQLDKSGLPSDRFFAERPEGSVSTLKIQRTQQEDSAVYLCASSLVTYNSPLHFGNGTRLTVT.

The chain recombines TRBV29-1 with TRBJ1-3, with 7 bases lining up with TRBD1. V lost 2 bases to trimming and J lost 3 bases; unmatched junction nucleotides: 1. The CDR3 covers 13 residues. CDR1 is SQVTM, CDR2 ANQGSEA, per germline. The CDR3 DNA reads as TGCAGCGTTGAAAACAGGGGTGGAAACACCATATATTTT. It translates to CSVENRGGNTIYF.

The V gene is TRBV15, the J gene TRBJ1-2; 8 positions match TRBD1. After removal of 1 base from V and 3 bases from J, the junction contained 1 base not matched to a gene. The CDR3 is made up of 14 amino acids. Germline V lookup: CDR1 LNHNV, CDR2 YYDKDF (reference sequence). This CDR3 reads CATSRAGGDYGYTF. The CDR3 nucleotides read TGTGCCACCAGCAGAGCAGGGGGCGACTATGGCTACACCTTC.

The chain employs TRBV5-6 and TRBJ1-5, with TRBD1 identical over 9 bases. Germline CDR1 reads SGHDT; CDR2 reads YYEEEE. This CDR3 comprises 16 residues. The V gene end was trimmed by 0 bases and the J gene end by 4 bases; junction bases not matched to a gene: 5. The CDR3 sequence: CASSLGQGGRNQPQHF. CDR3 DNA: TGTGCCAGCAGCTTGGGACAGGGGGGACGTAATCAGCCCCAGCATTTT.

The rearrangement joins TRBV2 to TRBJ1-5; TRBD1 might be the D (6 bases). The CDR3 sequence is 16 residues long. Trimming pared 3 bases from V and 1 base from J, leaving 13 bases between. Germline V gene sequence: CDR1 SNHLY, CDR2 FYNNEI. CDR3 protein: CASSDLPRGSNQPQHF. The CDR3 coding sequence is TGTGCCAGCAGTGACCTCCCCAGGGGAAGCAATCAGCCCCAGCATTTT.

The rearrangement uses TRBV18 and TRBJ1-1; weak D call: TRBD1 (5 bases). The germline CDR1 and CDR2 sequences are KGHSH and LQKENI. The CDR3 loop spans 13 amino acids. The V and J ends lost 4 bases and 5 bases respectively, with 11 bases between them. The CDR3 DNA sequence: TGTGCCAGCTCACGACCGGGGGGGACTGAAGCTTTCTTT. Protein product: CASSRPGGTEAFF.

The rearrangement links TRBV7-8 to TRBJ2-1; TRBD2 agrees at 11 bases. Unmatched junction bases numbered 8, after V lost 5 bases and J lost 5 bases. The CDR3 is 16 amino acids. The germline V gene has CDR1 SGHVS and CDR2 FQNEAQ. The CDR3 is CASSPPGLAANNEQFF. The CDR3 nucleotides read TGTGCCAGCAGCCCGCCGGGACTAGCGGCCAACAATGAGCAGTTCTTC.

About this clone itself: Other DNA sequences in the same sample also yield this CDR3. The V gene is TRBV19, the J gene TRBJ2-7; possibly TRBD2 for D (6 bases). The CDR3 extends over 17 amino acids. Germline V gives CDR1 LNHDA, CDR2 SQIVND (reference sequence). The ends were cut back, 3 bases at V and 5 bases at J, with 23 bases in the middle. This chain's CDR3 is CASSIGFSLGGPHEQYF. Here the CDR3 DNA reads TGTGCCAGTAGTATCGGTTTCTCACTGGGAGGTCCCCACGAGCAGTACTTC.

V usage is TRBV27 and J usage is TRBJ1-6; 9 bases map to TRBD1. The CDR3 totals 17 residues. After removal of 10 bases from V and 3 bases from J, the junction contained 13 bases not matched to a gene. Germline CDR1 reads MNHEY; CDR2 reads SMNVEV (reference sequence). The CDR3 spells CATSPTGGSLYNSPLHF. In DNA form, the CDR3 reads TGTGCCACCTCTCCGACAGGGGGATCCCTCTATAATTCACCCCTCCACTTT.

V gene TRBV7-8 combines with J gene TRBJ2-5; 14 bases align to TRBD2. Germline V gene data show CDR1 as SGHVS and CDR2 as FQNEAQ. Unmatched junction bases numbered 3, after V lost 2 bases and J lost 4 bases. The CDR3 consists of 16 residues. This CDR3 reads CASSLMTSGGVETQYF. Here the CDR3 DNA reads TGTGCCAGCAGCTTAATGACTAGCGGGGGGGTAGAGACCCAGTACTTC.

The chain employs TRBV5-1 and TRBJ2-2, with 7 bases matching TRBD1. The CDR3 runs to 18 residues. J was trimmed by 6 bases and V by 3 bases; bases with no gene match: 17. CDR1 SGHRS and CDR2 YFSETQ come from the germline V gene. In DNA form, the CDR3 reads TGCGCCAGCAGCTCCATCGACAGGGCCGAGGGGAGATCCGGGGAGCTGTTTTTT. It translates to CASSSIDRAEGRSGELFF.

This rearrangement joins TRBV19 to TRBJ1-1, with 8 bases lining up with TRBD1. The CDR3 contains 17 residues. The junction had 13 bases not matched to a gene; V was cut back by 4 bases and J by 3 bases. Germline CDR1 reads LNHDA; CDR2 reads SQIVND (reference sequence). Here the CDR3 DNA reads TGTGCCAGTAGTAGCCAAGACAGGGGCCAATCGTACACTGAAGCTTTCTTT. Translation gives CASSSQDRGQSYTEAFF.